The clone carrying this T cell receptor beta chain has more than one count but fewer than ten. Germline V gives CDR1 DFQATT, CDR2 SNEGSKA (reference sequence). V trimming: 5 bases; J trimming: 7 bases; junction bases outside the gene matches: 7. The CDR3 covers 14 residues. This sample is part of a study of blood T cells in healthy people across ages. It was with a sample-barcoded 5' primer and a J-beta primer mix that a second PCR of roughly 7 to 12 cycles was run. TCRdb re-called the 5' RACE reads through MiXCR, storing one row per CDR3 protein. The sample holds hundreds of thousands of distinct CDR3 sequences, around a quarter seen once. The sample was also reused in another study, on T cells of mothers and their children.

Sequenced material: blood. The receptor was isolated from a boy aged 5-17 years in good health. V usage is TRBV20-1 and J usage is TRBJ2-1; TRBD2 agrees at 11 bases. The CDR3 DNA reads TGCAGTGCTCCTACTAGCGGGAGTGCAAATGAGCAGTTCTTC. Translation gives CSAPTSGSANEQFF.